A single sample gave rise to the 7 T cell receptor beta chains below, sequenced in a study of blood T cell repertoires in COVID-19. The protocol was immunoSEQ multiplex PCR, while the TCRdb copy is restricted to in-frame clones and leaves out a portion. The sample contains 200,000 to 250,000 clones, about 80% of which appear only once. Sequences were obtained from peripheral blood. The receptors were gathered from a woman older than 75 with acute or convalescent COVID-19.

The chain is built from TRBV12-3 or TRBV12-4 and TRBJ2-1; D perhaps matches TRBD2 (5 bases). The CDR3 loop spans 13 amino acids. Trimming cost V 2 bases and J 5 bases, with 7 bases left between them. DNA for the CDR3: TGTGCCAGCAGTTTAACCGGGAACAATGAGCAGTTCTTC. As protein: CASSLTGNNEQFF.

The chain's CDR3 is CASSLDQRVYEQYF. Here the CDR3 DNA reads TGTGCCAGCAGCTTAGATCAGCGAGTCTACGAGCAGTACTTC. The chain uses TRBV11-2 and TRBJ2-7; no definite D call. Trimming cost V 0 bases and J 3 bases, with 9 bases left between them. The CDR3 extends over 14 amino acids. Germline-derived CDR1 and CDR2 are SGHAT and FQNNGV.

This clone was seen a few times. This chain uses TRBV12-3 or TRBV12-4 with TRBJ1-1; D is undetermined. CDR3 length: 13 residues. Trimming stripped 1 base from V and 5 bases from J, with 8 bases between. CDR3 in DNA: TGTGCCAGCAGTTTAGTGGGAGCAACTGAAGCTTTCTTT. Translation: CASSLVGATEAFF.

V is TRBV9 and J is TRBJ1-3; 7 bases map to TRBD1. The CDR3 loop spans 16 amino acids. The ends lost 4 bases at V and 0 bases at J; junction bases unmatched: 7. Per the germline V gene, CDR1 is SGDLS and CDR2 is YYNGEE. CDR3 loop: CASSHEGAASGNTIYF. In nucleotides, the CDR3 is TGTGCCAGCAGCCACGAGGGGGCAGCCTCTGGAAACACCATATATTTT.

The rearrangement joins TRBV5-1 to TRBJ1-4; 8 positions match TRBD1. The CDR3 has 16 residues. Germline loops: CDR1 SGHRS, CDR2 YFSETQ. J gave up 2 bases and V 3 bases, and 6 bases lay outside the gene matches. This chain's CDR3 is CASSYQGAPTNEKLFF. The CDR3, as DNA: TGCGCCAGCAGCTACCAGGGGGCGCCCACTAATGAAAAACTGTTTTTT.

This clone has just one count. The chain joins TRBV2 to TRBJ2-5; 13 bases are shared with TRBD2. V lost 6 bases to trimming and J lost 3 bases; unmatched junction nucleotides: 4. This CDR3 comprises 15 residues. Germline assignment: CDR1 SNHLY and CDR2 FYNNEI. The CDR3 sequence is CASSGLAGAKETQYF. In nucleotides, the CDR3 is TGTGCCAGCAGCGGACTAGCGGGAGCAAAAGAGACCCAGTACTTC.

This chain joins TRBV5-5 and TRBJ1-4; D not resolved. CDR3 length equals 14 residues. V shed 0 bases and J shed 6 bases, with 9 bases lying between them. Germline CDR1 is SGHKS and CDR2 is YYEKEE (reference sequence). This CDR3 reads CASSLAGLDEKLFF. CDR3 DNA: TGTGCCAGCAGCTTGGCGGGGTTGGATGAAAAACTGTTTTTT.